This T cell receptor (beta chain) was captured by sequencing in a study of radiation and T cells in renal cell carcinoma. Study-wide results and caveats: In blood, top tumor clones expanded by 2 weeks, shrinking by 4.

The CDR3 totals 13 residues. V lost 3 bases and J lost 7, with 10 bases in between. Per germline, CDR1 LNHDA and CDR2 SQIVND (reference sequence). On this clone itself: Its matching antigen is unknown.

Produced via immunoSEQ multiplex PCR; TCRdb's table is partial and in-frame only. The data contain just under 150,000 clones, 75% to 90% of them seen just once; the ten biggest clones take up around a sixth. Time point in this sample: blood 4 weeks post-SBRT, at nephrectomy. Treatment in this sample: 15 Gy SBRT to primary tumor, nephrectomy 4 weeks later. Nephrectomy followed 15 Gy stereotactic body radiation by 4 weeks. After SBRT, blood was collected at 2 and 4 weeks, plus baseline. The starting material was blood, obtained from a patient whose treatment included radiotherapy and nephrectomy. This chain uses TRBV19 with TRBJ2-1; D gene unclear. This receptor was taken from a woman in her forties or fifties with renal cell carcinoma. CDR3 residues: CASSIALENEQFF. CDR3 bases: TGTGCCAGTAGTATCGCATTGGAAAATGAGCAGTTCTTC.